One and the same sample provided the 32 T cell receptor beta chains below, sequenced in a study of T cell repertoires in cytomegalovirus infection. No antigen has been assigned to these receptors. Via MiXCR, TCRdb re-called the reads, giving one row per CDR3 protein. The sample yields approximately 50,000 distinct CDR3 sequences, 15% to 20% seen once. The specimen comprised CD8+ T cells from cultured PBMCs, sampled from culture after CMV antigen stimulation. All receptors derive from a human donor in good health (CMV status not recorded). Some clones in this sample may be carry-over from other donors' samples.

The V and J genes are TRBV11-1 and TRBJ2-7, with D tentatively TRBD2 (5 bases). CDR1 SGHAT and CDR2 FQDESV come from the germline V gene (reference sequence). V was shortened by 6 bases and J by 6 bases, with 15 bases between the two germline ends. The CDR3 has 13 residues. For the CDR3, the DNA is TGTGCCAGCAGTTTGGACTCGACCGGCGAGCAGTACTTC. Amino acid sequence: CASSLDSTGEQYF.

This clonotype was picked up a small number of times. The chain joins TRBV7-9 to TRBJ2-5; D remains unclear. The V end was cut by 2 bases, the J end by 5 bases, with 12 bases between. CDR3 length: 14 residues. Germline CDR1 is SEHNR and CDR2 is FQNEAQ (reference sequence). Written as DNA, the CDR3 is TGTGCCAGCAGCTTACTGGGGTCAGACGAGACCCAGTACTTC. As protein: CASSLLGSDETQYF.

The rearrangement joins TRBV12-3 or TRBV12-4 to TRBJ1-3; unclear D gene. The CDR3 covers 15 residues. Trimming stripped 6 bases from V and 0 bases from J, with 12 bases between. The CDR3 spells CASSMGSISGNTIYF. The CDR3 DNA is TGTGCCAGCAGCATGGGCAGCATCTCTGGAAACACCATATATTTT.

A few counts support this clonotype. The chain has TRBV7-9 and TRBJ2-1; TRBD2 aligns across 7 bases. Germline CDR1 is SEHNR and CDR2 is FQNEAQ (reference sequence). With 1 base clipped from V and 8 bases from J, the junction kept 11 bases outside the gene matches. The CDR3 is made up of 16 amino acids. The CDR3 sequence: CASSLGPGGSIDEQFF. The CDR3 nucleotides are TGTGCCAGCAGCTTAGGTCCGGGGGGAAGCATCGATGAGCAGTTCTTC. The whole variable domain, remainder taken from reference TRBV7-9 and TRBJ2-1, is DTGVSQNPRHKITKRGQNVTFRCDPISEHNRLYWYRQTLGQGPEFLTYFQNEAQLEKSRLLSDRFSAERPKGSFSTLEIQRTEQGDSAMYLCASSLGPGGSIDEQFFGPGTRLTVL.

The DNA for the CDR3 is TGTGCCAGCAGACAGGGAAGCGAGGAAAAACTGTTTTTT. Protein product: CASRQGSEEKLFF. The chain uses TRBV6-1 and TRBJ1-4; D may be TRBD1 (6 bases). The CDR3 covers 13 residues. Germline CDR1 is MNHNS and CDR2 is SASEGT. Trimming pared 6 bases from V and 8 bases from J, leaving 13 bases between.

This sequence joins TRBV2 and TRBJ2-7; no reliable D call. The germline gives CDR1 SNHLY, CDR2 FYNNEI. This CDR3 has 15 amino acids. V was trimmed by 4 bases and J by 0 bases, leaving 13 bases between them. DNA of the CDR3: TGTGCCAGCAGTGTGGGGAAAACGTACTCCTACGAGCAGTACTTC. Its translation: CASSVGKTYSYEQYF.

The V call is TRBV27, the J call TRBJ1-6, with 7 bases lining up with TRBD1. Germline V lookup: CDR1 MNHEY, CDR2 SMNVEV (reference sequence). J gave up 7 bases and V 3 bases, and 3 bases lay outside the gene matches. The CDR3 covers 14 residues. CDR3 loop: CASSLRGQNSPLHF. Here the CDR3 DNA reads TGTGCCAGCAGTTTGCGGGGACAGAATTCACCCCTCCACTTT.

This clonotype was seen only a few times. The chain has TRBV7-2 and TRBJ1-2; a weak D match, TRBD1 (5 bases). Looked up from germline, CDR1 is SGHTA and CDR2 is FQGNSA. This CDR3 has 14 amino acids. Trimming left V 2 bases short and J 4 bases short, with 11 bases between. In nucleotides, the CDR3 is TGTGCCAGCAGCTTAACGGACAACTCCTATGGCTACACCTTC. Protein product: CASSLTDNSYGYTF.

The rearrangement links TRBV11-1 to TRBJ1-1; D unresolved. CDR3 length: 14 residues. V was clipped by 4 bases and J by 5 bases, with 14 bases between them. In germline, CDR1 is SGHAT, CDR2 FQDESV (reference sequence). CDR3 loop: CASSSRGGRTEAFF. CDR3 bases: TGTGCCAGCAGCTCCCGAGGAGGGCGAACTGAAGCTTTCTTT. Complete variable domain (other parts from reference TRBV11-1 and TRBJ1-1): EAEVAQSPRYKITEKSQAVAFWCDPISGHATLYWYRQILGQGPELLVQFQDESVVDDSQLPKDRFSAERLKGVDSTLKIQPAELGDSAMYLCASSSRGGRTEAFFGQGTRLTVV.

This clonotype occurred a few times. The chain combines TRBV6-2 or TRBV6-3 with TRBJ2-5; possibly TRBD1 for D (6 bases). In germline, CDR1 is MNHEY, CDR2 SVGEGT. The CDR3 length is 15 residues. Trimming took 2 bases from V and 1 from J, leaving 11 bases between them. CDR3 sequence: CASSYTDSSQETQYF. CDR3 coding DNA: TGTGCCAGCAGTTACACGGACAGTTCCCAAGAGACCCAGTACTTC.

Turning to this clonotype: At one of its ends the junction is not consistent with the germline gene, which may arise from a read error. The V gene is TRBV2, the J gene TRBJ1-1; possible D gene TRBD1, 6 bases. Germline-derived CDR1 and CDR2 are SNHLY and FYNNEI. This CDR3 has 15 residues. The CDR3 is CASSGRTERNTEAFF. In nucleotides, the CDR3 is TGTGCCAGCAGTGGTCGGACAGAGCGGAACACTGAGGCTTTCTTT.

This clonotype occurred a few times. This chain links TRBV6-2 or TRBV6-3 with TRBJ2-7, with a possible D match to TRBD1 (6 bases). In germline, CDR1 is MNHEY, CDR2 SVGEGT. V was pared by 0 bases and J by 1 base, with 10 bases between. This CDR3 is 15 amino acids long. The CDR3 region is CASSYSAGASYEQYF. For the CDR3, the DNA is TGTGCCAGCAGTTACTCGGCAGGGGCATCCTACGAGCAGTACTTC.

The sample holds a few counts of this clonotype. V usage is TRBV28 and J usage is TRBJ1-2, with D hard to call. The CDR3 totals 14 residues. Germline CDR1 is MDHEN and CDR2 is SYDVKM. V was shortened by 8 bases and J by 4 bases, with 17 bases between the two germline ends. This chain's CDR3 is CASGLVASPYGYTF. CDR3 coding DNA: TGTGCCAGCGGCCTGGTGGCATCGCCCTATGGCTACACCTTC.

This clonotype has just a few counts. Compared with germline, one end of the junction differs, possibly owing to a read error. The chain carries TRBV20-1 and TRBJ1-2; perhaps TRBD1 as D (6 bases). Germline-derived CDR1 and CDR2 are DFQATT and SNEGSKA (reference sequence). CDR3 length: 16 amino acids. This CDR3 reads CSARVIRSGDNHGYTF. Here the CDR3 DNA reads TGCAGTGCTAGAGTAATACGGTCAGGGGATAACCATGGCTACACCTTC.

This clonotype showed up just a few times. This chain links TRBV5-1 with TRBJ2-2, with D tentatively TRBD2 (5 bases). The V and J ends lost 0 bases and 3 bases respectively, with 12 bases between them. The CDR3 is 16 residues long. In germline, CDR1 is SGHRS, CDR2 YFSETQ. The CDR3 reads CASSLVGVKDTGELFF. The CDR3 DNA reads as TGCGCCAGCAGCTTGGTCGGGGTGAAGGACACCGGGGAGCTGTTTTTT.

The V and J genes are TRBV12-3 or TRBV12-4 and TRBJ2-7, with TRBD1 matching over 9 bases. Trimming at V came to 5 bases and at J to 9 bases, leaving 8 bases not matched to a gene. The CDR3 spans 13 residues. The CDR3 nucleotides are TGTGCCAGCAGTGTACCGGGACAGGGAGGGCAGTACTTC. Residues: CASSVPGQGGQYF.

This clonotype was picked up a small number of times. V and J are TRBV7-2 and TRBJ2-1, with 8 bases matching TRBD2. CDR3 length equals 16 residues. CDR1 SGHTA and CDR2 FQGNSA come from the germline V gene. V shed 1 base, J shed 9 bases, and the junction held 11 bases outside the gene matches. CDR3 region: CASSLDGGAFIGEQFF. The CDR3 coding sequence is TGTGCCAGCAGCTTAGACGGGGGGGCCTTCATTGGTGAGCAGTTCTTC.

In this sample, this clonotype turned up a few times. V is TRBV2 and J is TRBJ2-1; no clear D gene. This CDR3 spans 12 amino acids. V gave up 2 bases and J gave up 10 bases, with 9 bases separating them. Per the germline V gene, CDR1 is SNHLY and CDR2 is FYNNEI. The CDR3: CASSEKVNEQFF. CDR3 nucleotides: TGTGCCAGCAGTGAAAAGGTTAACGAGCAGTTCTTC. Full variable domain (remainder filled in from reference TRBV2 and TRBJ2-1): EPEVTQTPSHQVTQMGQEVILRCVPISNHLYFYWYRQILGQKVEFLVSFYNNEISEKSEIFDDQFSVERPDGSNFTLKIRSTKLEDSAMYFCASSEKVNEQFFGPGTRLTVL.

The gene calls are TRBV11-3 and TRBJ2-3; D not certain. CDR1 is SGHNT, CDR2 YENEEA, per germline. V gave up 5 bases and J gave up 5 bases, with 11 bases separating them. The CDR3 has 13 amino acids. CDR3 in DNA: TGTGCCAGCAGCCCAAATAGTGGAGATACGCAGTATTTT. It codes for CASSPNSGDTQYF.

This clonotype was counted ten times or more. The chain joins TRBV7-9 to TRBJ2-3, with D unclear. The ends were cut back, 3 bases at V and 1 base at J, with 8 bases in the middle. This CDR3 contains 14 residues. Per germline, CDR1 SEHNR and CDR2 FQNEAQ (reference sequence). The CDR3 sequence: CASSLRSGTDTQYF. In DNA form, the CDR3 reads TGTGCCAGCAGCTTGAGAAGCGGCACAGATACGCAGTATTTT.

This clonotype was observed a single time. This chain links TRBV12-3 or TRBV12-4 with TRBJ2-2; D not resolved. The CDR3 runs 11 residues. V lost 5 bases to trimming and J lost 7 bases, with 5 bases between them. Here the CDR3 reads CASSQNGELFF. CDR3 nucleotide sequence: TGTGCCAGCAGTCAGAACGGGGAGCTGTTTTTT.

This clonotype was seen a handful of times. This chain joins TRBV6-2 or TRBV6-3 and TRBJ2-2; 10 positions agree with TRBD1. The V gene's germline CDR1 is MNHEY and CDR2 SVGEGT. This CDR3 contains 13 residues. Trimming removed 6 bases from V and 6 bases from J; junction bases left unmatched: 1. In DNA form, the CDR3 reads TGTGCCAGCAGCGGACAGGGGGCCGGGGAGCTGTTTTTT. As protein: CASSGQGAGELFF.

This clonotype appeared many times. The V call is TRBV7-2, the J call TRBJ2-3; TRBD2 matches at 7 bases. The germline CDR1 and CDR2 sequences are SGHTA and FQGNSA. CDR3 length: 16 amino acids. V lost 4 bases to trimming and J lost 0 bases; unmatched junction nucleotides: 7. The CDR3 bases are TGTGCCAGCAGCTCCCGTGGAGCGGGGAGCACAGATACGCAGTATTTT. Its protein is CASSSRGAGSTDTQYF.

The chain uses TRBV4-1 and TRBJ1-1; a possible D gene is TRBD1 (5 bases). V gave up 0 bases and J gave up 0 bases, with 11 bases separating them. This CDR3 contains 16 residues. Germline CDR1 reads MGHRA; CDR2 reads YSYEKL. CDR3: CASSQDRWGMNTEAFF. CDR3 nucleotide sequence: TGCGCCAGCAGCCAAGATAGGTGGGGCATGAACACTGAAGCTTTCTTT.

J is TRBJ2-2 and V is TRBV6-4; a weak D match, TRBD1 (5 bases). Germline values: CDR1 MRHNA, CDR2 SNTAGT. V was clipped by 4 bases and J by 4 bases, with 13 bases between them. This CDR3 contains 15 residues. The CDR3 coding sequence is TGTGCCAGCAGTGCCGATCAGGGTAGCACCGGGGAGCTGTTTTTT. It translates to CASSADQGSTGELFF.

This clonotype was recorded a few times. The genes are TRBV7-2 and TRBJ1-2; TRBD1 is a possible D gene (5 bases). From germline, CDR1 is SGHTA and CDR2 FQGNSA. Trimming left V 5 bases short and J 4 bases short, with 11 bases between. CDR3 length equals 13 residues. The CDR3 DNA reads TGTGCCAGCAGCCCCGGGGGAGGCTATGGCTACACCTTC. This translates into CASSPGGGYGYTF.

V and J are TRBV7-9 and TRBJ2-3; D is tentatively TRBD1 or TRBD2 (5 bases each). With 1 base removed from V and 4 bases from J, the gap between germline ends came to 15 bases. CDR1 and CDR2 (germline): SEHNR, FQNEAQ (reference sequence). The CDR3 is 16 amino acids. The CDR3 region is CASSLVTGRGPDTQYF. CDR3 nucleotides: TGTGCCAGCAGCTTAGTTACAGGTCGCGGGCCAGATACGCAGTATTTT.

The V and J genes are TRBV3-1 and TRBJ1-2; the D is unclear. The CDR3 consists of 13 residues. V was clipped by 0 bases and J by 4 bases, with 6 bases between them. Looked up from germline, CDR1 is LGHDT and CDR2 is YNNKEL (reference sequence). CDR3 nucleotide sequence: TGTGCCAGCAGCCAAGAGGGGTTCTATGGCTACACCTTC. Translation: CASSQEGFYGYTF.

CDR3 coding DNA: TGCGCCAGCAGCTCGGGGGTCACTCCTAGGTCAGATACGCAGTATTTT. This encodes CASSSGVTPRSDTQYF. The chain combines TRBV5-1 with TRBJ2-3; D is perhaps TRBD2 (6 bases). CDR1 is SGHRS and CDR2 is YFSETQ in the germline V gene. The V end lost 3 bases, the J end lost 4 bases, and 18 bases lay between the germline ends. CDR3 size: 16 residues.

In its sample, this clonotype was seen a few times. The junction departs from the called germline gene at one end, perhaps through a read error. The chain combines TRBV4-1 with TRBJ1-1, with 8 bases that match TRBD1. Germline V gene lookup returns CDR1 MGHRA and CDR2 YSYEKL. The length of the CDR3 is 15 residues. The CDR3 DNA follows: TGCGCCGGCAGCCAACGACAGGGGTCGAACACTGAAGCTTTCTTT. Translated: CAGSQRQGSNTEAFF.

This clonotype was seen a few times. The chain uses TRBV19 and TRBJ2-7, with D possibly being TRBD1 (6 bases). Germline V gene sequence: CDR1 LNHDA, CDR2 SQIVND (reference sequence). The CDR3 extends over 14 amino acids. Trimming stripped 3 bases from V and 7 bases from J, with 16 bases between. As DNA, the CDR3 is TGTGCCAGTAGTATGGGGGCTTCGGCGTGGGAGCAGTACTTC. Translating gives CASSMGASAWEQYF.

The rearrangement uses TRBV7-6 and TRBJ2-1; TRBD2 matches at 7 bases. The CDR3 runs 13 residues. Per germline, CDR1 SGHVS and CDR2 FNYEAQ. J gave up 10 bases and V 5 bases, and 8 bases lay outside the gene matches. The CDR3 is CASSPGRGGEQFF. The CDR3 nucleotides are TGTGCCAGCAGCCCAGGTCGGGGAGGGGAGCAGTTCTTC.